The present TCR beta chain was sequenced within a study of blood T cell repertoires in COVID-19. Study at large: T cells, B-cell-depleted T cells, or PBMCs provided the cDNA or gDNA that served as material.

Living in 24 US areas, the participants were between roughly 18 and 89 years of age. Participants' reported clinical history set cohort assignment. Measured with immunoSEQ multiplex PCR; TCRdb has only the in-frame clones, and not every one. The sample has over 200,000 clones; roughly 91% are singletons. Between the trimmed V and J ends, which lost 8 bases and 5 bases, there was a span of 9 bases. The CDR3 runs 11 residues. Germline V gene lookup returns CDR1 MDHEN and CDR2 SYDVKM. Specimen: PBMCs or T cells enriched from blood (not recorded which). The gene calls are TRBV28 and TRBJ1-1; the D is unclear. This receptor was obtained from a woman aged 25 to 45 with acute COVID-19. The CDR3 protein is CASLAQTEAFF. CDR3 DNA: TGTGCCAGCCTAGCGCAGACTGAAGCTTTCTTT.